A selection of T cell receptor beta chains follows, all from one sample in a study of molecular identifiers for immune sequencing clone quantification. One entry per CDR3 protein results from TCRdb running MiXCR on the PCR reads. This sample yields under 600,000 distinct CDR3 sequences, of which around 23% are seen a single time; around 0.8% belongs to the top ten. The sequenced sample was naive CD8+ T cells from blood, with Jurkat cell RNA spiked in. These TCRs come from a human donor in good health. Some libraries in this study had Jurkat cell RNA spiked in. The CDR3 runs from the conserved cysteine through the conserved F or W. A D gene is named only where the DNA matches it firmly. Clone size appears in some rows only: once, few, many, or a class for an expanded clone.

D	size	V	J	DNA	CDR3
-	-	TRBV4-3	TRBJ2-7	TGCGCCAGCAGCCAAGGGATAGGGCATAGGTACGAGCAGTACTTC	CASSQGIGHRYEQYF
TRBD1	-	TRBV7-9	TRBJ2-1	TGTGCCAGCAGCTTGGGACAGGTGGCGCTTACGGAGCAGTTCTTC	CASSLGQVALTEQFF
TRBD2	-	TRBV7-6	TRBJ2-2	TGTGCCAGCAGCTTAGGAACTAGCGGACTAAACACCGGGGAGCTGTTTTTT	CASSLGTSGLNTGELFF
TRBD1	many	TRBV5-1	TRBJ2-7	TGCGCCAGCAGCTTACAGGGGGCTGACGAGCAGTACTTC	CASSLQGADEQYF
-	-	TRBV20-1	TRBJ2-3	TGCAGTGCTAGAGAGCTCAATGGCGATACGCAGTATTTT	CSARELNGDTQYF
TRBD1	-	TRBV6-5	TRBJ1-5	TGTGCCAGCAGAGGGACAGGGGGACAGCCCCAGCATTTT	CASRGTGGQPQHF
TRBD2	many	TRBV12-3/TRBV12-4	TRBJ2-3	TGTGCCAGCAGTGGCGGGACTAGCGGGGACGTCAAAGATACGCAGTATTTT	CASSGGTSGDVKDTQYF
-	many	TRBV2	TRBJ2-3	TGTGCCAGCAGTGAAGGTTGGGGGACTAGCACAGATACGCAGTATTTT	CASSEGWGTSTDTQYF
-	-	TRBV5-1	TRBJ2-7	TGCGCCAGCAGCCGCCGGGACACTCGCTACGAGCAGTACTTC	CASSRRDTRYEQYF
-	few	TRBV6-5	TRBJ2-2	TGTGCCAGCACCTCGACCGGACACGGACTGAACACCGGGGAGCTGTTTTTT	CASTSTGHGLNTGELFF
-	few	TRBV6-2/TRBV6-3	TRBJ2-7	TGTGCCAGCAGTTACTCAGATCGCTACGAGCAGTACTTC	CASSYSDRYEQYF
-	-	TRBV7-2	TRBJ1-3	TGTGCCAGCAGCGGCCGCTTACCGACAGTCTCTGGAAACCCCATATATTTT	CASSGRLPTVSGNPIYF
TRBD2	few	TRBV20-1	TRBJ2-3	TGCAGTGCTAGAGAGAGCGGGGGGATTGATACGCAGTATTTT	CSARESGGIDTQYF
TRBD2	many	TRBV29-1	TRBJ2-7	TGCAGCGTACTCCTATTTGCGGGGGGGTCCTACGAGCAGTACTTC	CSVLLFAGGSYEQYF
-	many	TRBV7-2	TRBJ2-3	TGTGCCAGCAGCTTCCTCACAGATACGCAGTATTTT	CASSFLTDTQYF
-	-	TRBV6-2/TRBV6-3	TRBJ2-7	TGTGCCAGCAGTTACTCGTTTGTGGTTTCGGGCTACAAGCAGTACTTC	CASSYSFVVSGYKQYF
-	few	TRBV13	TRBJ1-4	TGTGCCAGCAGCTTAAAGGGGATAATGAGAGAAAAACTGTTTTTT	CASSLKGIMREKLFF
-	many	TRBV12-5	TRBJ2-3	TGTGCTAGTGGTTGGTACAGAACAGGGTACCGCGGGGGAGAAGGGCTGAGAGATACGCAGTATTTT	CASGWYRTGYRGGEGLRDTQYF
-	-	TRBV20-1	TRBJ1-2	TGCAGTGCTAACGACTATGGCTACACCTTC	CSANDYGYTF
-	many	TRBV10-3	TRBJ2-7	TGTGCCATCAGCTTGGACAGCTACGAGCAGTACTTC	CAISLDSYEQYF